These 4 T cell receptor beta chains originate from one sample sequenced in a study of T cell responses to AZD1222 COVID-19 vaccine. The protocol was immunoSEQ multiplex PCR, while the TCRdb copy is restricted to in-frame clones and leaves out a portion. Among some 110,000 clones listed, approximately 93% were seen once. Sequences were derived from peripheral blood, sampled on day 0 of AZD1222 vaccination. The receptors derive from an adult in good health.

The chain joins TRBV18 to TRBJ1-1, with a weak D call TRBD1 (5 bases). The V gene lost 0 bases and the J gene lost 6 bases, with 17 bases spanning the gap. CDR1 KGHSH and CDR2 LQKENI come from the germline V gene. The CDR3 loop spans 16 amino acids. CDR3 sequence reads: CASSPPRGVRGAEAFF. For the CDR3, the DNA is TGTGCCAGCTCACCACCTCGGGGGGTTCGGGGCGCTGAAGCTTTCTTT.

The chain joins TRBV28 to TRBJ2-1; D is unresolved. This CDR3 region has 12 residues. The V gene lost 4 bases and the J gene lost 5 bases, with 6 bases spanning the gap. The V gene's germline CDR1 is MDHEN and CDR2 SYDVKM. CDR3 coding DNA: TGTGCCAGCAGTTCACTAAACAATGAGCAGTTCTTC. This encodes CASSSLNNEQFF.

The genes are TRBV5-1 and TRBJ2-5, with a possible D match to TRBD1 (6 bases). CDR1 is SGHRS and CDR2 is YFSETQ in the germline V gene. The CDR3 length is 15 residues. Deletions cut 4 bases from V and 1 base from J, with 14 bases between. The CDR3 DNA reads TGCGCCAGCAGCGGGGATGGACAGCCCCAAGAGACCCAGTACTTC. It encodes CASSGDGQPQETQYF.

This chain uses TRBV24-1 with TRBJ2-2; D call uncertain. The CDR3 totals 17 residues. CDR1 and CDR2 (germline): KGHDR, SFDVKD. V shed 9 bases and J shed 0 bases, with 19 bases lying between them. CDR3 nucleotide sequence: TGTGCCACCGAGGCCCTGGGGTTCCCAGCGAACACCGGGGAGCTGTTTTTT. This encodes CATEALGFPANTGELFF.